Listed below are T cell receptor beta chains from one sample, sequenced in a study of CD8 T cells in ankylosing spondylitis. TCRdb re-called the 5' RACE reads with MiXCR, one entry per CDR3 protein. The profile shows fewer than 150,000 distinct CDR3 sequences, about 7.3% of them singletons. Sequenced sample: blood, either unsorted or a sorted T cell fraction (not recorded which). Receptor source: a female donor with ankylosing spondylitis or in good health (not recorded which). The CDR3 runs from the conserved cysteine through the conserved F or W. The D gene is left open where the match is weak. Some rows have no size entry. The others give once, few or many, or a class for an expanded clone.

TRBV28,-,many,TRBJ1-1,TGTGCCAGCAGTCCTTCGACCGTGGGGACTGAAGCTTTCTTT,CASSPSTVGTEAFF
TRBV5-6,-,many,TRBJ1-6,TGTGCCAGCAGGGTTTGGAGGAGCTCCTATAATTCACCCCTCCACTTT,CASRVWRSSYNSPLHF
TRBV2,TRBD2,-,TRBJ2-4,TGTGCCAGCAGTGTGGGACTAGGAGTTGGCGCGGCCAAAAACATTCAGTACTTC,CASSVGLGVGAAKNIQYF
TRBV27,-,few,TRBJ1-4,TGTGCCAGCAGTCCCCCGAGTGGGGGTGGGAATGAAAAACTGTTTTTT,CASSPPSGGGNEKLFF
TRBV3-1,-,many,TRBJ2-1,TGTGCCAGCAGCTTTCGACTGACTAGCTCCTACAATGAGCAGTTCTTC,CASSFRLTSSYNEQFF
TRBV5-8,TRBD2,many,TRBJ2-1,TGTGCCAGCAGCCCGGACCGGACTAGCGCTGAGTTCTTC,CASSPDRTSAEFF
TRBV2,-,many,TRBJ2-7,TGTGCCAGCAGTGAAGGACAGTTCACGTCCCCCGGGAACTACGAGCAGTACTTC,CASSEGQFTSPGNYEQYF
TRBV12-3/TRBV12-4,TRBD1,many,TRBJ1-2,TGTGCCAGCAGTTTAGAACAGGGGAATGGCTACACCTTC,CASSLEQGNGYTF
TRBV5-1,-,many,TRBJ1-1,TGCGCCAGCAGCCAACGAGGGGGCACTGAAGCTTTCTTT,CASSQRGGTEAFF
TRBV20-1,-,many,TRBJ2-7,TGCAGTGCTAGCGCTCGCGGCGTGTCCTACGAGCAGTACTTC,CSASARGVSYEQYF
TRBV6-1,TRBD1,many,TRBJ1-5,TGTGCCAGCACCTCGACAGGGACAAATCAGCCCCAGCATTTT,CASTSTGTNQPQHF
TRBV12-3/TRBV12-4,-,many,TRBJ2-7,TGTGCCAGCAGTTGGGCTTCCTTC,CASSWASF
TRBV29-1,-,many,TRBJ2-1,TGCAGCGCGGGGGTAAGGTACAATGAGCAGTTCTTC,CSAGVRYNEQFF
TRBV7-8,TRBD2,many,TRBJ2-1,TGTGCCAGCAGCCACACCGGGACTAGCACCTACAATGAGCAGTTCTTC,CASSHTGTSTYNEQFF
TRBV10-3,-,many,TRBJ1-5,TGTGCCACGAACCGGGACTCCCGCAATCAGCCCCAGCATTTT,CATNRDSRNQPQHF
TRBV28,TRBD1,many,TRBJ2-7,TGTGCCAGCAGTTCTACGAACAGGGGGTCCTACGAGCAGTACTTC,CASSSTNRGSYEQYF
TRBV20-1,TRBD1,many,TRBJ1-2,TGCAGTGCTGGGACAGAGAACTATGGCTACACCTTC,CSAGTENYGYTF
TRBV12-3/TRBV12-4,-,many,TRBJ1-5,TGTGCCAGCAGTTTAGACCGGGGGATTATTGGTCAGCCCCAGCATTTT,CASSLDRGIIGQPQHF
TRBV20-1,-,-,TRBJ2-6,TGCAGTGCTACCGAGGGGGCTGGGGCCAACGTCCTGACTTTC,CSATEGAGANVLTF
TRBV20-1,-,many,TRBJ1-1,TGCAGTGCTAGAGATCTCGGGCAGGGGAACACTGAAGCTTTCTTT,CSARDLGQGNTEAFF
TRBV5-4,-,many,TRBJ1-4,TGTGCCAGCAGCTTGGACGCCCGGAGGGGCGAAAAACTGTTTTTT,CASSLDARRGEKLFF
TRBV14,-,many,TRBJ1-3,TGTGCCAGCAGCCCCTCCAGATACACCATATATTTT,CASSPSRYTIYF
TRBV30,-,many,TRBJ1-6,TGTGCCTGGTTACCGGGGCTTACGGGTTCACCCCTCCACTTT,CAWLPGLTGSPLHF
TRBV20-1,-,many,TRBJ1-5,TGCAGTGCTAGAGAGGGGCCCCTCAATCAGCCCCAGCATTTT,CSAREGPLNQPQHF
TRBV5-8,-,many,TRBJ2-6,TGTGCCAGCAGCATGACTGGGGCCAACGTCCTGACTTTC,CASSMTGANVLTF
TRBV3-1,TRBD1,many,TRBJ1-1,TGTGCCAGCAGCCAAGCAGGGGGAACTGAAGCTTTCTTT,CASSQAGGTEAFF
TRBV12-3/TRBV12-4,TRBD1,many,TRBJ2-2,TGTGCCAGCAGTTTGGGAATTGGGACAGGGGGAGTCACCGGGGAGCTGTTTTTT,CASSLGIGTGGVTGELFF
TRBV5-1,-,-,TRBJ2-7,TGCGCCAGCAGCTTGGCCCCAGGGACCGAGCAGTACTTC,CASSLAPGTEQYF
TRBV7-2,-,many,TRBJ1-3,TGTGCCAGCAACTTAGTAGGAACTGGAAACACCATATATTTT,CASNLVGTGNTIYF
TRBV12-3/TRBV12-4,-,many,TRBJ1-6,TGTGCCAGCAGTTTGGAGGGACATCAAAATTCACCCCTCCACTTT,CASSLEGHQNSPLHF
TRBV6-1,TRBD1,many,TRBJ2-5,TGTGCCAGCAGTAGAGCCGGGACAGGGCGGCAAGAGACCCAGTACTTC,CASSRAGTGRQETQYF
TRBV7-2,-,many,TRBJ2-1,TGTGCCAGCGCAAGGGACTCGGAGGACGAGCAGTTCTTC,CASARDSEDEQFF
TRBV29-1,-,many,TRBJ2-4,TGCAGCGTTGAAGGGGGGTCTCAAAACATTCAGTACTTC,CSVEGGSQNIQYF
TRBV4-2,-,many,TRBJ2-7,TGTGCCAGCAGCCAAGGTGAAGGGCATGGCTCCTACGAGCAGTACTTC,CASSQGEGHGSYEQYF
TRBV29-1,-,many,TRBJ1-1,TGCAGCGTTGTAATCGGGACTGAAGCTTTCTTT,CSVVIGTEAFF
TRBV12-3/TRBV12-4,-,many,TRBJ2-7,TGTGCCAGCAGTCAATCTGGACAGACCTACGAGCAGTACTTC,CASSQSGQTYEQYF
TRBV20-1,-,-,TRBJ2-7,TGCAGTGCTGGGTTGAGCATCTACGAGCAGTACTTC,CSAGLSIYEQYF
TRBV6-4,-,many,TRBJ2-7,TGTGCCAGCAGTGAATCCGGGGCAGGGGATCCCTCCGAGCAGTACTTC,CASSESGAGDPSEQYF